Listed below are T cell receptor beta chains from one sample, sequenced in a study of a mutant IDH1 vaccine in newly diagnosed glioma. The protocol was immunoSEQ multiplex PCR, while the TCRdb copy is restricted to in-frame clones and leaves out a portion. Of some 130,000 clones listed, around 77% are singletons. Which antigens these TCRs recognize remains unknown. The specimen comprised PBMCs, sampled from a glioma patient whose treatment included an IDH1 peptide vaccine. The receptors stem from a middle-aged man with glioma. Both conserved end residues are part of each CDR3. The order of the fields is V gene, CDR3 protein.

TRBV4-3,CASSQDRLAGAEQFF
TRBV7-9,CASSLGDSYEQYF
TRBV19,CASSELQGKANYGYTF
TRBV7-8,CASSLAVAGRGPGETQYF
TRBV4-3,CASSQDSYGTSGSRADTQYF
TRBV5-4,CAIIPNNLNTGELFF
TRBV28,CASSFSDTQYF
TRBV6-5,CASSPTRPYNSPLHF
TRBV6-5,CASRQGLQGYTF
TRBV5-6,CASSLGSSYEQYF
TRBV10-3,CAISESTALTDTQYF
TRBV2,CASTYVTGFSYEQYF
TRBV19,CASSRYGEGYYEQYF
TRBV4-1,CASSLGTKRDNEQFF
TRBV19,CASKAGEYEQYF
TRBV6-1,CASSLRRTLYEQYF
TRBV28,CATGGFPDGYTF
TRBV5-5,CASSFQETQYF
TRBV4-1,CASSQWLAGGPEDTQYF
TRBV18,CASSPPRTGGYLGGNTIYF
TRBV29-1,CSVMRSRGSYGYTF
TRBV14,CASSPLGVDTQYF
TRBV28,CASSFLGTSGSRANIQYF
TRBV27,CASSLGARAGNTIYF
TRBV6-6,CASSNRGTYNEQFF
TRBV7-9,CASSLSGSNYEQYF
TRBV13,CASSLERPPGETQYF
TRBV29-1,CSVRRTGGTYEQYF
TRBV6-1,CASRPEAQYDTEAFF
TRBV10-3,CAISERGSAYNEQFF
TRBV7-8,CASNPTKDEQFF
TRBV7-3,CASSPLGATHEQFF
TRBV19,CASIPVGRGLKDTEAFF
TRBV6-6,CASSPITTGGSYEQYF
TRBV9,CASSVSGRANIQYF
TRBV7-2,CASIWGSGANVLTF
TRBV9,CASSAGLAINTGELFF
TRBV4-2,CASSQDYRDSYEQYF
TRBV5-3,CARSRRRQGEPDSNQPQHF
TRBV27,CASNPGQGGPRGQPQHF
TRBV29-1,CSVESPRAGSYEQYF
TRBV6-6,CASSKRTVATNEKLFF
TRBV28,CASSLRGPGGGGNEKLFF
TRBV6-6,CAISAGRNTEAFF
TRBV4-3,CASSRDLGNPNYGYTF
TRBV7-6,CASSPRTGLNTGELFF